These T cell receptor beta chains were read from a single sample in a study of T cell repertoires in cytomegalovirus infection. TCRdb reprocessed the reads via MiXCR and lists one record per CDR3 protein. This sample has tens of thousands of distinct CDR3 sequences; around 40% occur once, and the top ten carry 93%. Their cognate antigens are unknown. This sample comprised CD8+ T cells from cultured PBMCs, obtained from culture after CMV antigen stimulation. The receptors originated from a human donor in good health (CMV status not recorded). Some clones in this sample may be carry-over from other donors' samples. Each CDR3 is given with its conserved first and last residue. Each record gives: V gene, D gene, clone size, J gene, CDR3 length, CDR3 protein, CDR3 DNA. A D gene is named only where the DNA matches it firmly. Size is omitted from some rows. Given values are once, few, many or a class for expanded clones.

V gene: TRBV7-6
D gene: NA
clone size: NA
J gene: TRBJ2-2
CDR3 length: 14
CDR3 protein: CASRFSGYTGELFF
CDR3 DNA: TGTGCCAGCCGATTCAGCGGGTATACCGGGGAGCTGTTTTTT

V gene: TRBV27
D gene: TRBD1
clone size: NA
J gene: TRBJ1-2
CDR3 length: 15
CDR3 protein: CASSSFAGGLSGYTF
CDR3 DNA: TGTGCCAGCAGTTCGTTTGCAGGGGGCTTGTCGGGCTACACCTTC

V gene: TRBV27
D gene: TRBD2
clone size: few
J gene: TRBJ2-2
CDR3 length: 18
CDR3 protein: CASSLSLLAGVFGGELFF
CDR3 DNA: TGTGCCAGCAGTTTATCGCTTCTAGCGGGGGTTTTCGGCGGGGAGCTGTTTTTT

V gene: TRBV12-3/TRBV12-4
D gene: NA
clone size: NA
J gene: TRBJ1-1
CDR3 length: 14
CDR3 protein: CASRGGAANTEAFF
CDR3 DNA: TGTGCCAGCAGGGGGGGGGCAGCAAACACTGAAGCTTTCTTT

V gene: TRBV4-1
D gene: TRBD2
clone size: few
J gene: TRBJ2-3
CDR3 length: 15
CDR3 protein: CASSQVTGGPDTQYF
CDR3 DNA: TGCGCCAGCAGCCAAGTTACGGGGGGGCCAGATACGCAGTATTTT

V gene: TRBV12-5
D gene: NA
clone size: many
J gene: TRBJ1-5
CDR3 length: 14
CDR3 protein: CASGPRRGNQPQHF
CDR3 DNA: TGTGCTAGTGGTCCCCGCAGGGGAAATCAGCCCCAGCATTTT

V gene: TRBV25-1
D gene: NA
clone size: once
J gene: TRBJ2-7
CDR3 length: 15
CDR3 protein: CASSEYRDFQNEQYF
CDR3 DNA: TGTGCCAGCAGTGAATACAGGGACTTTCAGAACGAGCAGTACTTC

V gene: TRBV7-8
D gene: NA
clone size: NA
J gene: TRBJ2-3
CDR3 length: 16
CDR3 protein: CASSSDVGARADTQYF
CDR3 DNA: TGTGCCAGCAGCAGTGATGTTGGGGCCCGCGCAGATACGCAGTATTTT

V gene: TRBV7-6
D gene: NA
clone size: NA
J gene: TRBJ2-1
CDR3 length: 15
CDR3 protein: CASSHDTSSYNEQFF
CDR3 DNA: TGTGCCAGCAGCCACGACACTAGCTCCTACAATGAGCAGTTCTTC

V gene: TRBV6-1
D gene: TRBD1
clone size: many
J gene: TRBJ1-5
CDR3 length: 15
CDR3 protein: CASSSQTGGNQPQHF
CDR3 DNA: TGTGCCAGCAGTTCTCAGACAGGGGGTAATCAGCCCCAGCATTTT

V gene: TRBV4-2
D gene: TRBD2
clone size: few
J gene: TRBJ2-5
CDR3 length: 19
CDR3 protein: CASSPESGGGGAGAETQYF
CDR3 DNA: TGTGCCAGCAGCCCCGAGTCGGGTGGCGGGGGGGCAGGGGCGGAGACCCAGTACTTC

V gene: TRBV27
D gene: NA
clone size: NA
J gene: TRBJ2-7
CDR3 length: 15
CDR3 protein: CASSPFYNDLYEQYF
CDR3 DNA: TGTGCCAGCAGTCCTTTCTATAATGACCTCTACGAGCAGTACTTC

V gene: TRBV7-2
D gene: TRBD1
clone size: NA
J gene: TRBJ1-3
CDR3 length: 16
CDR3 protein: CASSPRTGGEGNTIYF
CDR3 DNA: TGTGCCAGCAGCCCACGGACAGGGGGAGAAGGAAACACCATATATTTT

V gene: TRBV13
D gene: TRBD1
clone size: few
J gene: TRBJ1-2
CDR3 length: 15
CDR3 protein: CASSLTRRGQGGYTF
CDR3 DNA: TGTGCCAGCAGCTTAACCCGCAGGGGGCAAGGCGGCTACACCTTC

V gene: TRBV19
D gene: TRBD2
clone size: few
J gene: TRBJ2-1
CDR3 length: 16
CDR3 protein: CASSITGTSKYNEQFF
CDR3 DNA: TGTGCCAGTAGTATAACCGGGACTAGCAAATACAATGAGCAGTTCTTC

V gene: TRBV27
D gene: NA
clone size: NA
J gene: TRBJ2-5
CDR3 length: 14
CDR3 protein: CASSFFRGGETQYF
CDR3 DNA: TGTGCCAGCAGTTTTTTCAGGGGTGGAGAGACCCAGTACTTC

V gene: TRBV7-3
D gene: TRBD1
clone size: NA
J gene: TRBJ2-2
CDR3 length: 15
CDR3 protein: CASSLRTGNTGELFF
CDR3 DNA: TGTGCCAGCAGCCTACGGACAGGGAACACCGGGGAGCTGTTTTTT

V gene: TRBV28
D gene: TRBD1
clone size: NA
J gene: TRBJ2-3
CDR3 length: 15
CDR3 protein: CASSPGQGYADTQYF
CDR3 DNA: TGTGCCAGCAGCCCGGGACAGGGATACGCAGATACGCAGTATTTT

V gene: TRBV7-6
D gene: NA
clone size: NA
J gene: TRBJ2-5
CDR3 length: 14
CDR3 protein: CASSLAPAQETQYF
CDR3 DNA: TGTGCCAGCAGCTTAGCGCCGGCCCAAGAGACCCAGTACTTC

V gene: TRBV7-6
D gene: NA
clone size: few
J gene: TRBJ2-6
CDR3 length: 12
CDR3 protein: CASSDGANVLTF
CDR3 DNA: TGTGCCAGCAGCGACGGGGCCAACGTCCTGACTTTC

V gene: TRBV28
D gene: TRBD1
clone size: NA
J gene: TRBJ1-5
CDR3 length: 15
CDR3 protein: CASSFPGQGQQPQHF
CDR3 DNA: TGTGCCAGCAGTTTCCCCGGACAGGGGCAACAGCCCCAGCATTTT

V gene: TRBV7-6
D gene: NA
clone size: many
J gene: TRBJ1-6
CDR3 length: 17
CDR3 protein: CASSSPNWEGRNSPLHF
CDR3 DNA: TGTGCCAGCAGCTCGCCTAATTGGGAGGGGAGGAATTCACCCCTCCACTTT

V gene: TRBV29-1
D gene: NA
clone size: few
J gene: TRBJ1-2
CDR3 length: 13
CDR3 protein: CSVEGQVGYGYTF
CDR3 DNA: TGCAGCGTTGAAGGACAGGTTGGCTATGGCTACACCTTC

V gene: TRBV4-3
D gene: NA
clone size: NA
J gene: TRBJ2-2
CDR3 length: 16
CDR3 protein: CASRRYREVVTGELFF
CDR3 DNA: TGCGCCAGCCGGAGATACAGGGAAGTTGTAACCGGGGAGCTGTTTTTT

V gene: TRBV5-3
D gene: TRBD2
clone size: NA
J gene: TRBJ2-1
CDR3 length: 18
CDR3 protein: CARSLRIAGAPPYNEQFF
CDR3 DNA: TGTGCCAGAAGCTTGAGAATAGCGGGGGCCCCTCCCTACAATGAGCAGTTCTTC

V gene: TRBV7-6
D gene: TRBD2
clone size: NA
J gene: TRBJ2-1
CDR3 length: 17
CDR3 protein: CASSLPRGGRDPNEQFF
CDR3 DNA: TGTGCCAGCAGCCTACCCCGGGGGGGAAGGGATCCCAATGAGCAGTTCTTC

V gene: TRBV7-6
D gene: NA
clone size: NA
J gene: TRBJ1-3
CDR3 length: 15
CDR3 protein: CASSLGRGSGNTIYF
CDR3 DNA: TGTGCCAGCAGTCTCGGACGGGGCTCTGGAAACACCATATATTTT

V gene: TRBV7-8
D gene: NA
clone size: few
J gene: TRBJ2-2
CDR3 length: 19
CDR3 protein: CASSLVRGGPTSPTGELFF
CDR3 DNA: TGTGCCAGCAGCTTAGTGAGAGGAGGGCCGACCTCCCCGACCGGGGAGCTGTTTTTT

V gene: TRBV6-2/TRBV6-3
D gene: NA
clone size: few
J gene: TRBJ2-1
CDR3 length: 16
CDR3 protein: CASSYLGDTIYNEQFF
CDR3 DNA: TGTGCCAGCAGTTACCTGGGAGACACGATATACAATGAGCAGTTCTTC

V gene: TRBV12-3/TRBV12-4
D gene: NA
clone size: few
J gene: TRBJ1-2
CDR3 length: 13
CDR3 protein: CASSLGNNYGYTF
CDR3 DNA: TGTGCCAGCAGTCTCGGGAATAACTATGGCTACACCTTC

V gene: TRBV7-9
D gene: TRBD1
clone size: NA
J gene: TRBJ2-7
CDR3 length: 16
CDR3 protein: CASSGNEGQQAYEQYF
CDR3 DNA: TGTGCCAGCAGTGGTAACGAGGGACAGCAGGCCTACGAGCAGTACTTC

V gene: TRBV24-1
D gene: TRBD1
clone size: NA
J gene: TRBJ2-7
CDR3 length: 15
CDR3 protein: CATSDPDREGNEQYF
CDR3 DNA: TGTGCCACCAGTGACCCGGACAGGGAAGGTAACGAGCAGTACTTC

V gene: TRBV12-3/TRBV12-4
D gene: TRBD1
clone size: NA
J gene: TRBJ1-4
CDR3 length: 15
CDR3 protein: CASSLSGTEITKLFF
CDR3 DNA: TGTGCCAGCAGTTTATCCGGGACAGAAATTACGAAACTGTTTTTT

V gene: TRBV7-6
D gene: NA
clone size: few
J gene: TRBJ1-1
CDR3 length: 15
CDR3 protein: CASSPGPLGDTEAFF
CDR3 DNA: TGTGCCAGCAGCCCGGGACCCCTGGGGGACACTGAAGCTTTCTTT

V gene: TRBV20-1
D gene: NA
clone size: few
J gene: TRBJ2-7
CDR3 length: 16
CDR3 protein: CSARDASGSAAYEQYF
CDR3 DNA: TGCAGTGCTAGAGATGCCTCGGGGTCGGCGGCCTACGAGCAGTACTTC

V gene: TRBV2
D gene: NA
clone size: NA
J gene: TRBJ1-5
CDR3 length: 16
CDR3 protein: CASRQGRGKGNQPQHF
CDR3 DNA: TGTGCCAGCCGGCAGGGGAGGGGGAAAGGTAATCAGCCCCAGCATTTT

V gene: TRBV7-8
D gene: NA
clone size: few
J gene: TRBJ1-2
CDR3 length: 15
CDR3 protein: CASSLGAGYRYGYTF
CDR3 DNA: TGTGCCAGCAGCTTAGGGGCAGGGTATCGATATGGCTACACCTTC

V gene: TRBV28
D gene: NA
clone size: NA
J gene: TRBJ2-7
CDR3 length: 14
CDR3 protein: CASSSRGFGAEQYF
CDR3 DNA: TGTGCCAGCAGTTCCCGGGGGTTTGGGGCCGAGCAGTACTTC

V gene: TRBV4-1
D gene: TRBD2
clone size: few
J gene: TRBJ2-5
CDR3 length: 15
CDR3 protein: CASSQDWASGETQYF
CDR3 DNA: TGCGCCAGCAGCCAAGATTGGGCTAGCGGAGAGACCCAGTACTTC

V gene: TRBV11-2
D gene: TRBD1
clone size: NA
J gene: TRBJ1-2
CDR3 length: 16
CDR3 protein: CASSLDPGQTFYGYTF
CDR3 DNA: TGTGCCAGCAGCTTAGACCCGGGACAGACATTTTATGGCTACACCTTC

V gene: TRBV4-2
D gene: TRBD2
clone size: few
J gene: TRBJ2-3
CDR3 length: 16
CDR3 protein: CASSQTLAGGSDTQYF
CDR3 DNA: TGTGCCAGCAGCCAAACTCTAGCGGGGGGATCAGATACGCAGTATTTT

V gene: TRBV13
D gene: TRBD1
clone size: NA
J gene: TRBJ2-3
CDR3 length: 16
CDR3 protein: CASSPRTGSMTDTQYF
CDR3 DNA: TGTGCCAGCAGCCCCAGGACAGGGAGTATGACAGATACGCAGTATTTT

V gene: TRBV12-3/TRBV12-4
D gene: NA
clone size: NA
J gene: TRBJ2-1
CDR3 length: 12
CDR3 protein: CASSLVRNEQFF
CDR3 DNA: TGTGCCAGCAGTTTAGTCCGGAATGAGCAGTTCTTC

V gene: TRBV12-3/TRBV12-4
D gene: TRBD1
clone size: NA
J gene: TRBJ2-7
CDR3 length: 15
CDR3 protein: CASSYPGQGINEQYF
CDR3 DNA: TGTGCCAGCAGTTACCCGGGACAGGGGATAAACGAGCAGTACTTC

V gene: TRBV7-2
D gene: NA
clone size: NA
J gene: TRBJ2-5
CDR3 length: 14
CDR3 protein: CASSLYVDSATQYF
CDR3 DNA: TGTGCCAGCAGCTTATACGTGGACAGTGCCACCCAGTACTTC

V gene: TRBV29-1
D gene: NA
clone size: NA
J gene: TRBJ1-2
CDR3 length: 13
CDR3 protein: CSVDTEGLYGYTF
CDR3 DNA: TGCAGCGTTGACACCGAAGGGCTCTATGGCTACACCTTC

V gene: TRBV20-1
D gene: NA
clone size: NA
J gene: TRBJ2-1
CDR3 length: 16
CDR3 protein: CSANNLGFGTWNEQFF
CDR3 DNA: TGCAGTGCTAACAACTTAGGGTTTGGGACGTGGAATGAGCAGTTCTTC

V gene: TRBV6-4
D gene: NA
clone size: NA
J gene: TRBJ2-1
CDR3 length: 9
CDR3 protein: CASTSVQFF
CDR3 DNA: TGTGCCAGCACATCGGTGCAGTTCTTC

V gene: TRBV6-2/TRBV6-3
D gene: NA
clone size: few
J gene: TRBJ2-7
CDR3 length: 15
CDR3 protein: CASSTSTGYAYEQYF
CDR3 DNA: TGTGCCAGCAGTACGTCCACAGGTTACGCTTACGAGCAGTACTTC

V gene: TRBV4-2
D gene: NA
clone size: few
J gene: TRBJ2-5
CDR3 length: 15
CDR3 protein: CASSQEEGAQETQYF
CDR3 DNA: TGTGCCAGCAGCCAAGAGGAGGGCGCGCAAGAGACCCAGTACTTC

V gene: TRBV7-9
D gene: NA
clone size: NA
J gene: TRBJ2-1
CDR3 length: 16
CDR3 protein: CASSRAGDSYTHEQFF
CDR3 DNA: TGTGCCAGCAGCAGAGCGGGGGACAGCTACACCCATGAGCAGTTCTTC

V gene: TRBV7-9
D gene: TRBD2
clone size: few
J gene: TRBJ2-1
CDR3 length: 16
CDR3 protein: CASSLALGLAGNEQFF
CDR3 DNA: TGTGCCAGCAGCTTAGCCCTGGGACTAGCGGGTAATGAGCAGTTCTTC

V gene: TRBV7-9
D gene: NA
clone size: NA
J gene: TRBJ1-5
CDR3 length: 13
CDR3 protein: CASSLWGDQPQHF
CDR3 DNA: TGTGCCAGCAGCTTGTGGGGGGATCAGCCCCAGCATTTT

V gene: TRBV4-3
D gene: NA
clone size: few
J gene: TRBJ2-7
CDR3 length: 13
CDR3 protein: CASSPGVWNEQYF
CDR3 DNA: TGCGCCAGCAGCCCCGGGGTTTGGAACGAGCAGTACTTC

V gene: TRBV28
D gene: NA
clone size: NA
J gene: TRBJ1-4
CDR3 length: 15
CDR3 protein: CASSLRSGRAEKLFF
CDR3 DNA: TGTGCCAGCAGTTTAAGGTCCGGAAGGGCGGAAAAACTGTTTTTT

V gene: TRBV11-2
D gene: TRBD2
clone size: few
J gene: TRBJ2-1
CDR3 length: 16
CDR3 protein: CASSMTRGGHYNEQFF
CDR3 DNA: TGTGCCAGCAGCATGACGCGGGGGGGACATTACAATGAGCAGTTCTTC

V gene: TRBV6-1
D gene: NA
clone size: NA
J gene: TRBJ2-2
CDR3 length: 13
CDR3 protein: CASSYSWAGELFF
CDR3 DNA: TGTGCCAGCAGTTACAGTTGGGCCGGGGAGCTGTTTTTT

V gene: TRBV7-9
D gene: NA
clone size: NA
J gene: TRBJ2-7
CDR3 length: 14
CDR3 protein: CASSLSGYGDEQYF
CDR3 DNA: TGTGCCAGCAGCTTATCCGGCTATGGCGACGAGCAGTACTTC

V gene: TRBV4-2
D gene: NA
clone size: NA
J gene: TRBJ2-5
CDR3 length: 15
CDR3 protein: CASSPSVLAWETQYF
CDR3 DNA: TGTGCCAGCAGCCCTTCGGTCCTAGCGTGGGAGACCCAGTACTTC

V gene: TRBV28
D gene: NA
clone size: NA
J gene: TRBJ2-1
CDR3 length: 11
CDR3 protein: CASSLENEQFF
CDR3 DNA: TGTGCCAGCAGTTTGGAAAATGAGCAGTTCTTC